The clone carrying this T cell receptor (beta chain) has a handful of counts. The target antigen is unknown. This record belongs to a study of CD8 T cells in ankylosing spondylitis. Findings and caveats of the study: The authors reported significant enrichment of disease-linked clones in matched ankylosing spondylitis synovial fluid. Ankylosing spondylitis blood seemed to carry a telltale TCR beta motif made of under ten highly homologous variants. Some of these motif variants have turned up before, in reports on reactive arthritis synovial fluid and blood.

One entry per CDR3 protein results from TCRdb running MiXCR on the 5' RACE reads. Of approximately 140,000 distinct CDR3 sequences in the sample, roughly a tenth were seen once. Sequenced material: blood, either unsorted or a sorted T cell fraction (not recorded which). This clonotype originated in a male donor with ankylosing spondylitis or in good health (not recorded which).

The CDR3 spells CASSLVDPGELFF. The DNA for the CDR3 is TGCGCCAGCAGCTTGGTTGATCCCGGGGAGCTGTTTTTT. The gene calls are TRBV5-1 and TRBJ2-2, with no clear D. The CDR3 has 13 amino acids. Germline V gene lookup returns CDR1 SGHRS and CDR2 YFSETQ. Trimming pared 0 bases from V and 6 bases from J, leaving 6 bases between.